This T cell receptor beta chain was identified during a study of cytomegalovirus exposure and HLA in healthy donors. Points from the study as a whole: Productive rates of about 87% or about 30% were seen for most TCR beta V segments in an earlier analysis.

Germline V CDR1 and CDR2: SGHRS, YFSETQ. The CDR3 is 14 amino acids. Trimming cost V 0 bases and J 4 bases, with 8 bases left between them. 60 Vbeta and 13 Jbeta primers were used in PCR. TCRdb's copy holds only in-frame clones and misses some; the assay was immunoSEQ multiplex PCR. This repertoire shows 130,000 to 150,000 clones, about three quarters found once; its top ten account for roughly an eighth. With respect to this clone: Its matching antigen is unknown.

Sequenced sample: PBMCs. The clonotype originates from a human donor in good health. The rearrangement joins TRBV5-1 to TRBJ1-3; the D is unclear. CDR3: CASSLAGRGNTIYF. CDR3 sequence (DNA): TGCGCCAGCAGCTTGGCGGGGAGAGGAAACACCATATATTTT.